The clone carrying this T cell receptor beta chain showed up just a few times. Only in-frame clones appear in the TCRdb table, and some are missing; sequencing was by immunoSEQ multiplex PCR. The sample includes fewer than 350,000 clones, around 85% of them seen just once. Losses at the gene ends were 5 bases for V and 6 bases for J; bases not matched to a gene: 5. The CDR3 is 16 amino acids. The germline V gene encodes CDR1 SGHNT and CDR2 YENEEA. Residents of about two dozen US areas, aged roughly 18 to 89 years, made up the participants. Cohort placement rested on clinical history that participants reported themselves. This specimen comes from a study of blood T cell repertoires in COVID-19.

This chain joins TRBV11-3 and TRBJ2-3; 16 bases are shared with TRBD2. Sample: PBMCs or T cells enriched from blood (not recorded which). The receptor was derived from a woman between 50 and 59 years old who had recovered from COVID-19. CDR3 in DNA: TGTGCCAGCAGCCCCGGGACTAGCGGGAGGGCGGATACGCAGTATTTT. It specifies CASSPGTSGRADTQYF. The variable domain in full, with the rest retrieved from reference TRBV11-3 and TRBJ2-3, is EAGVVQSPRYKIIEKKQPVAFWCNPISGHNTLYWYLQNLGQGPELLIRYENEEAVDDSQLPKDRFSAERLKGVDSTLKIQPAELGDSAVYLCASSPGTSGRADTQYFGPGTRLTVL.